This TCR beta chain was recorded in a study of blood T cell repertoires in COVID-19 (dated by TCRdb to the early 2020s). For the study in its entirety: The collaborator samples originated in the United States, Italy and Spain and spanned the acute and convalescent phases of COVID-19. Deeply sampled blood TCRbeta repertoires from subjects exposed to, actively infected with, or recovered from COVID-19 were included in the dataset. The repertoires were released in a freely available public database intended as a resource for research on the immune response to SARS-CoV-2. The sample metadata nearly always contained a de-identified subject ID, COVID-19 status, age in years and sex. Where available, HLA class I and class II types were obtained from metadata supplied by the sample provider rather than from assay-based typing. Samples came from the ongoing ImmuneRACE study (first 160 participants) plus 1,254 subjects from 6 global collaborators. The material from the prospective study consisted of cDNA or gDNA derived from T cells, B-cell-depleted T cells, or PBMCs.

Study-wide conclusions, independent of this receptor: The amount of clinical and demographic metadata varied by source and participant and was provided uncurated.

This clone was seen once. Its antigen specificity is not known. The record has no base qualities; no much larger clone is one base away. Whole blood was collected in K2EDTA tubes by collaborating institutions according to the institutions' own protocols. For TCRbeta analysis, collaborators shipped samples as frozen whole blood, isolated PBMCs, or DNA extracted from either of those sample types. TCRbeta CDR3 regions were amplified from genomic DNA by means of the immunoSEQ Assay, a bias-controlled multiplex PCR. As for how the authors treated the data: Within the assay, amplification of reference gene primers was used to estimate how many nucleated cells each sample contained. To quantify the absolute abundance of each unique TCRbeta CDR3 rearrangement, sequence reads were collapsed and filtered. For each sample, productive Simpson clonality was calculated by taking the square root of Simpson's diversity index across productive rearrangements. TCRdb's version of the immuneACCESS table is confined to in-frame rearrangements and falls short of the full clone set. An unresolved V gene accounts for under half of the shortfall where checked; the remainder is of unknown origin. V and J calls and clone size follow that table, whereas D and trimming were derived from the DNA. The sample yields about 99,000 clones; roughly 90% were counted once. The ten most abundant clones make up 5% to 6.5% of the sample.

V has 2 bases trimmed and J has 5 bases trimmed; junction bases matching no gene number 9. The CDR3 contains 15 residues, cysteine and phenylalanine counted. The CDR3 DNA has 45 bases and is translated from base 1. CDR1 and CDR2 (SGHRS, YFSETQ) derive from the germline V gene. The sample consisted of peripheral blood. The sequence came from a human donor in a cohort sampled during active COVID-19. The chain was built from TRBV5-1 and TRBJ2-7; 8 middle bases align to TRBD1. In nucleotides, the sequence is TGCGCCAGCAGCTTTCTTGGGACAGGACTTGACGAGCAGTACTTC. This sequence encodes CASSFLGTGLDEQYF.